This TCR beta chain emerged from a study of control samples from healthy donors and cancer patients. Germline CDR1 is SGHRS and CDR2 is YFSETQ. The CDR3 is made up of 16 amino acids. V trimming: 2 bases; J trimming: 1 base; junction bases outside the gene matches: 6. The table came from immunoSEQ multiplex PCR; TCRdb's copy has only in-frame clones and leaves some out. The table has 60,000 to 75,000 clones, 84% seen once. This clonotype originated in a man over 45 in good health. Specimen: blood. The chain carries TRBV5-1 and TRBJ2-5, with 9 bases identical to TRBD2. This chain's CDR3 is CASSFEAGGFQETQYF. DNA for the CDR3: TGCGCCAGCAGCTTCGAAGCGGGGGGATTCCAAGAGACCCAGTACTTC.